Reported below is one T cell receptor beta chain. This sample is drawn from a study of blood T cell repertoires in COVID-19. This table comes from immunoSEQ multiplex PCR, and its TCRdb copy is limited to in-frame clones, with some not included. The data hold around 170,000 clones, with about 90% observed a single time. This CDR3 contains 17 residues. The ends were cut back, 5 bases at V and 3 bases at J, with 20 bases in the middle. Germline V lookup: CDR1 SGHTA, CDR2 FQGNSA. The chain has TRBV7-2 and TRBJ2-1, with D tentatively TRBD2 (6 bases). Material for sequencing was PBMCs or T cells enriched from blood (not recorded which). The source is a woman aged 50 to 65 who had recovered from COVID-19. In DNA, the CDR3 is TGTGCCAGCAGCCGGGTAAATCTAGCGTCCCTCTACAATGAGCAGTTCTTC. Its translation is CASSRVNLASLYNEQFF.